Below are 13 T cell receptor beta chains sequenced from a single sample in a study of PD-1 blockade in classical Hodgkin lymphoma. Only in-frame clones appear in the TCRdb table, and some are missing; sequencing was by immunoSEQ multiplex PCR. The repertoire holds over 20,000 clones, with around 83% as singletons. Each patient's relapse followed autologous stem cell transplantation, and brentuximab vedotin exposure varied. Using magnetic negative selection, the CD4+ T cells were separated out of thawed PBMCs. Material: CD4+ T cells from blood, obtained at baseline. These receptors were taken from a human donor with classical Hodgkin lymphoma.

CDR3: CASSTSIGDRYGYTF. The CDR3 coding sequence is TGTGCCAGCAGCACATCGATTGGGGACCGTTATGGCTACACCTTC. The V gene is TRBV9, the J gene TRBJ1-2; a weak D match, TRBD1 (5 bases). V lost 4 bases and J lost 5, with 18 bases in between. The CDR3 length is 15 residues. Germline CDR1 SGDLS, CDR2 YYNGEE.

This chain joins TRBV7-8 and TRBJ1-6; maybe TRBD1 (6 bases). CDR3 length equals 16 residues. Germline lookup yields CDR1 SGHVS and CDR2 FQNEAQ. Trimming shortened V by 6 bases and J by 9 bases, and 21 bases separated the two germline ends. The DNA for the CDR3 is TGTGCCAGCAGAGATGATACAGGGTTCGGGAGTTCACCCCTCCACTTT. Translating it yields CASRDDTGFGSSPLHF.

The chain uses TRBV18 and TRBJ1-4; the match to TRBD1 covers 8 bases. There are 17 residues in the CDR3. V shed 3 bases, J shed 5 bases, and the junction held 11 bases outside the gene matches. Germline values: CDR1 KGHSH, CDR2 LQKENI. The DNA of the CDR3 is TGTGCCAGCTCACCTAGGGCAGGGGGCGGCGTAAATGAAAAACTGTTTTTT. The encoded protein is CASSPRAGGGVNEKLFF.

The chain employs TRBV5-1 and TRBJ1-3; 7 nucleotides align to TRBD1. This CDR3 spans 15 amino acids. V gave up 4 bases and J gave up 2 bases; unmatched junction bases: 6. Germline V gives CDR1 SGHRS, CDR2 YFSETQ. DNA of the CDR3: TGCGCCAGCAGCCTATCGACAGGGACTGGAAACACCATATATTTT. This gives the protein CASSLSTGTGNTIYF.

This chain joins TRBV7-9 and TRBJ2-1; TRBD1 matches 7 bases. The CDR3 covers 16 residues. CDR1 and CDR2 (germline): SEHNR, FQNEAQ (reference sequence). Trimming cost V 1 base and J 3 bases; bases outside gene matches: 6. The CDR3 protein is CASSLGTGTVYNEQFF. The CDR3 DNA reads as TGTGCCAGCAGCTTAGGGACGGGGACAGTCTACAATGAGCAGTTCTTC.

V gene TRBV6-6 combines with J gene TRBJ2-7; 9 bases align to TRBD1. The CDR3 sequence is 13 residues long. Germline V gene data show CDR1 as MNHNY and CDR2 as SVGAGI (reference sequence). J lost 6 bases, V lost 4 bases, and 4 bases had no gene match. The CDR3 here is CASSSGDRAEQYF. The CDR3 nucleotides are TGTGCCAGCAGTTCGGGGGACAGGGCCGAGCAGTACTTC.

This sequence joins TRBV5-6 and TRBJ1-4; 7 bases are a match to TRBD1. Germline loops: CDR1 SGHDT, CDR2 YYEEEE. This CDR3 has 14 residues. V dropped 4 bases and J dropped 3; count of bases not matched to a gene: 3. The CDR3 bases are TGTGCCAGCAGCGTCAGGGGGTCTAATGAAAAACTGTTTTTT. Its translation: CASSVRGSNEKLFF.

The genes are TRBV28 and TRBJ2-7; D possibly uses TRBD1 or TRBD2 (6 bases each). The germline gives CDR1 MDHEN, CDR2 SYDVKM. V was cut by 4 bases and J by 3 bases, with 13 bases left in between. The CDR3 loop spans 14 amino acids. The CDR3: CASSSGAFDYEQYF. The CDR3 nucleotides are TGTGCCAGCAGTTCGGGGGCGTTCGACTACGAGCAGTACTTC.

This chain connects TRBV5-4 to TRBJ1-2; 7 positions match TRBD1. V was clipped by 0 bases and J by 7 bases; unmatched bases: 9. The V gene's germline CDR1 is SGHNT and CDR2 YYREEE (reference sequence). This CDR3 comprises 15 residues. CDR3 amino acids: CASSLGGQFLGGYTF. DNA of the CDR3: TGTGCCAGCAGCTTGGGGGGACAGTTTTTAGGTGGCTACACCTTC.

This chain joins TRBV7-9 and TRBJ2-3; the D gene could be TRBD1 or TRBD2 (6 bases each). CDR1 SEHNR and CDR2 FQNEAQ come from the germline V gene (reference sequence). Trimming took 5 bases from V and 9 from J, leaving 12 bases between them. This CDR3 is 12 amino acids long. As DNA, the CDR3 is TGTGCCAGCAGCCCGAAGGGGGGCACGCAGTATTTT. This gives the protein CASSPKGGTQYF.

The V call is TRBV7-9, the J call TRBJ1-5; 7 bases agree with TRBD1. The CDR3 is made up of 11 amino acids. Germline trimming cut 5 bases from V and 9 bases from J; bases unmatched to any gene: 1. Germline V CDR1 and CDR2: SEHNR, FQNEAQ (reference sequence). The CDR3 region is CASSRQGPQHF. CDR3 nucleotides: TGTGCCAGCAGCAGACAGGGGCCCCAGCATTTT.

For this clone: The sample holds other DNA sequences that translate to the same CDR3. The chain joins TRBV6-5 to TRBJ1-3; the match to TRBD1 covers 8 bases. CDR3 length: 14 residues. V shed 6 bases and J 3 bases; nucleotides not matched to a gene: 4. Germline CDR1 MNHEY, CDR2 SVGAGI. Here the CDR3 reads CASSLTGVGNTIYF. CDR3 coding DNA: TGTGCCAGCAGCCTGACAGGGGTTGGAAACACCATATATTTT.

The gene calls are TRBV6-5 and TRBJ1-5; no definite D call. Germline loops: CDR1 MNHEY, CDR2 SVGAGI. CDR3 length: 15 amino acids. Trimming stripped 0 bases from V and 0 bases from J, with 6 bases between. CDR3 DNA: TGTGCCAGCAGTTACTCAGGCAGTAGCAATCAGCCCCAGCATTTT. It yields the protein CASSYSGSSNQPQHF.